This record concerns one TCR beta chain sequence. Its antigen remains undetermined. A roughly 2.5 ml peripheral blood sample was drawn into PAXgene tubes per donor and stored at -80°C. Total RNA was isolated from whole blood with the PAXgene blood miRNA kit on an automated QIAcube, without T cell sorting. Peripheral blood from monozygotic twin pairs who were concordant or discordant for inflammatory bowel disease underwent deep TCRalpha and TCRbeta repertoire profiling using unique molecular barcoding. Smoking habits were recorded for all twin pairs, and individuals were classified as current, former or never smokers. The germline V gene gives CDR1 as MNHEY and CDR2 as SVGEGT. The CDR3 covers 11 residues, taking in both the cysteine and the phenylalanine. No DNA is listed. The protocol used for the library was 5' RACE. Preparation of each TCR library used 3,000 to 4,000 ng of total RNA. For each sample, cDNA was synthesized in eight separate reactions using SMARTScribe reverse transcriptase. During cDNA synthesis, template switching was used to introduce unique molecular identifiers that contained a 6-nucleotide sample barcode. TCRalpha and TCRbeta cDNA was amplified in two nested PCRs of about 17 and 10 cycles, and bead purification was carried out after each PCR. Before amplification, the cDNA was treated with uracil DNA-glycosylase and purified using the QIAquick PCR purification kit. The second PCR added Illumina TruSeq-compatible adapters along with sample-specific barcodes. Library quality and concentration were checked on TapeStation and Qubit, and libraries were pooled at around 4.7 ng each. Pooled libraries were sequenced on an Illumina HiSeq2500 single-index Rapid Run with 2 x 100 bp reads and custom sequencing primers. The original methods were these. UMI-based consensus assembly with MiGEC version 1.2.6 was used to correct PCR and sequencing errors. V(D)J alignment, clonotype assembly and CDR3 extraction were performed with MiXCR version 2.1.1. Normalisation of gene usage, clonotype sharing and MAIT/NKT TCR abundance was achieved by analysing the top 1000, 10 000 and 20 000 clonotypes per sample. Diversity was computed as the inverse Simpson index with the vegan R package after downsampling to 27 000 UMIs. Paired Mann-Whitney U tests were applied to discordant twin pairs, and Benjamini-Hochberg correction was used for multiple testing. After reprocessing by TCRdb, each CDR3 protein sequence is one entry, and no DNA is given. The V and J calls come from TCRdb's annotation, not from the publication. This sample's table has entries for over 100,000 distinct CDR3 sequences. The top ten clonotypes cover around 12% of the sample.

The data were taken from a study of monozygotic twins with inflammatory bowel disease (dated by TCRdb to about 2019). Background on the whole study: The complete study included roughly 30 monozygotic twin pairs: 19 IBD-discordant Danish pairs and nine German pairs, of which four were IBD-concordant and five were IBD-discordant. The search for disease-associated traits relied mainly on comparing IBD patients with their genetically identical healthy co-twins within discordant pairs. Each individual had, on average, about 151 000 unique TCRalpha sequences and 181 000 unique TCRbeta sequences available for analysis.

Here is what the overall study found, with its caveats: Repertoire similarity did not differ between concordant and discordant twins, possibly due to limited statistical power. The analysis was unable to tell apart different T cell subtypes. A decrease in TCRbeta repertoire diversity, as measured by inverse Simpson index, was observed in IBD patients compared with their healthy co-twins. Fewer clonotypes were shared with other individuals by IBD patients than by healthy twins, most markedly in patients showing signs of disease activity. The results gave no support for a single strong signal or clonotype linked to IBD. Background noise and inter-individual variability may have been introduced into the repertoires by the differing immunosuppressive treatments among patients.

The TCR originated in a human donor with ulcerative colitis or Crohn's disease, or a healthy co-twin of an affected twin (not recorded which). The sequencing input was blood. Rearrangement joined TRBV6-2 or TRBV6-3 to TRBJ2-1; TCRdb's assignment of TRBD1 cannot be checked, as there is no DNA. The CDR3 loop reads CASSRTREQFF.